The entry that follows covers one T cell receptor beta chain sequence. Its target is unknown. This sample was included in a study of CXCR3-negative and CXCR3-positive naive CD8 T cells. CDR3 length: 16 residues. Germline values: CDR1 MNHEY, CDR2 SVGAGI. Study observations and caveats: When CXCR3-positive naive cells were set against CXCR3-negative naive cells, the former had more hydrophobic TRB CDR3s. Memory cells showed distinct TRBV-TRBJ patterns, while the two naive subsets matched.

CD45RO-CCR7+CD27+CD95- characterized naive CD8+ T cells. The TRB libraries of cDNA were built by UMI-labeled 5' RACE. From its re-call of the 5' RACE reads, TCRdb lists each CDR3 protein once, without DNA. Seen in this sample are around 60,000 distinct CDR3 sequences; the ten most common clones hold 0.5% to 0.55%. The sequenced sample was naive CXCR3+ CD8+ T cells from blood. As to subset: CD45RO-CCR7+CD27+CD95- naive CD8+ T cells expressing CXCR3 (TNR3+). This TCR was sampled from a human donor in good health. Some clones in this sample may be carry-over from other donors' samples. This chain links TRBV6-5 with TRBJ1-1; the TCRdb D gene call, TRBD1, has no DNA to confirm it. This CDR3 reads CASTPGTGRWDTEAFF.